What follows are 24 T cell receptor beta chains derived from one specimen sequenced in a study of cytomegalovirus exposure and HLA in healthy donors. Primers included in the PCR were 60 Vbeta and 13 Jbeta primers. Data came from immunoSEQ multiplex PCR; TCRdb stores just in-frame clones and leaves some out. The sample shows 63,000 or so clones, and around a sixth sits with its ten largest clones. Input material: PBMCs. Receptors were obtained from a boy aged 5 to 17 in good health and CMV-seronegative.

The chain recombines TRBV7-9 with TRBJ2-1; a possible D gene is TRBD2 (5 bases). The CDR3 loop spans 17 amino acids. The V end was cut by 2 bases, the J end by 1 base, with 15 bases between. CDR1 and CDR2 (germline): SEHNR, FQNEAQ (reference sequence). The CDR3 loop is CASSLLRVGDSYNEQFF. Here the CDR3 DNA reads TGTGCCAGCAGCTTATTGAGAGTCGGGGATTCCTACAATGAGCAGTTCTTC. Filled out from reference TRBV7-9 and TRBJ2-1, the complete variable domain reads DTGVSQNPRHKITKRGQNVTFRCDPISEHNRLYWYRQTLGQGPEFLTYFQNEAQLEKSRLLSDRFSAERPKGSFSTLEIQRTEQGDSAMYLCASSLLRVGDSYNEQFFGPGTRLTVL.

The V gene is TRBV7-2, the J gene TRBJ2-7; unclear D gene. CDR1 is SGHTA and CDR2 is FQGNSA in the germline V gene. Trimming shortened V by 2 bases and J by 0 bases, and 5 bases separated the two germline ends. CDR3 size: 13 residues. The chain's CDR3 is CASSLTSSYEQYF. CDR3 nucleotide sequence: TGTGCCAGCAGCTTAACGAGCTCCTACGAGCAGTACTTC.

The chain couples TRBV5-5 to TRBJ1-1; D is ambiguous. Trimming removed 1 base from V and 0 bases from J, with 10 bases in between. CDR3 length equals 15 residues. CDR1 is SGHKS and CDR2 is YYEKEE in the germline V gene (reference sequence). As DNA, the CDR3 is TGTGCCAGCAGCTTGATCGGTTTTATGAACACTGAAGCTTTCTTT. Translation: CASSLIGFMNTEAFF.

CDR3 region: CASSQYRAYEQYF. CDR3 bases: TGCGCCAGCAGCCAATACAGGGCCTACGAGCAGTACTTC. The V gene is TRBV4-1, the J gene TRBJ2-7, with a weak D call TRBD1 (6 bases). The CDR3 runs to 13 residues. Germline V gives CDR1 MGHRA, CDR2 YSYEKL. V was clipped by 2 bases and J by 2 bases, with 7 bases between them.

This chain links TRBV18 with TRBJ1-1; D is undetermined. The germline V gene encodes CDR1 KGHSH and CDR2 LQKENI. The CDR3 has 14 amino acids. Trimming shortened V by 1 base and J by 6 bases, and 12 bases separated the two germline ends. CDR3 in DNA: TGTGCCAGCTCACCACGGAACTTGGGCGCTGAAGCTTTCTTT. Amino acid sequence: CASSPRNLGAEAFF.

The V call is TRBV5-1, the J call TRBJ1-2; TRBD1 is a possible D gene (6 bases). Germline-derived CDR1 and CDR2 are SGHRS and YFSETQ. With 5 bases removed from V and 4 bases from J, the gap between germline ends came to 9 bases. The CDR3 extends over 12 amino acids. The CDR3 coding sequence is TGCGCCAGCAGACAGGGTGCCTATGGCTACACCTTC. The encoded protein is CASRQGAYGYTF.

The rearrangement links TRBV4-3 to TRBJ2-3; 11 bases are a match to TRBD2. Germline loops: CDR1 LGHNA, CDR2 YSLEER. Trimming cost V 3 bases and J 10 bases; bases outside gene matches: 18. This CDR3 is 18 amino acids long. The CDR3 spells CASSQDTTSGSFPIAQYF. CDR3 coding DNA: TGCGCCAGCAGCCAGGACACCACTAGCGGGAGTTTTCCAATTGCGCAGTATTTT.

The DNA for the CDR3 is TGTGCCAGCCAGGGGACAAATAGCAATCAGCCCCAGCATTTT. Protein product: CASQGTNSNQPQHF. V and J are TRBV2 and TRBJ1-5, with a weak D call TRBD1 (6 bases). The CDR3 is made up of 14 amino acids. Germline V gene lookup returns CDR1 SNHLY and CDR2 FYNNEI. V lost 8 bases to trimming and J lost 0 bases, with 11 bases between them.

The J gene is TRBJ2-4, the V gene TRBV29-1, with D possibly matching TRBD1 (5 bases). Germline-derived CDR1 and CDR2 are SQVTM and ANQGSEA. V lost 5 bases and J 4 bases, leaving 12 bases between the germline ends. CDR3 length: 13 amino acids. CDR3 sequence reads: CSVYDRKKNIQYF. The CDR3 coding sequence is TGCAGCGTTTATGACAGAAAGAAAAACATTCAGTACTTC.

The J gene is TRBJ2-7, the V gene TRBV2; 10 positions match TRBD1. This CDR3 has 14 amino acids. CDR1 and CDR2 from the germline V gene are SNHLY and FYNNEI. V gave up 7 bases and J gave up 3 bases; unmatched junction bases: 6. The DNA for the CDR3 is TGTGCCAGCATGGGGACAGGGGACATCTACGAGCAGTACTTC. Residues: CASMGTGDIYEQYF.

The chain recombines TRBV30 with TRBJ1-2; D may be TRBD1 (6 bases). From germline, CDR1 is GTSNPN and CDR2 SVGIG (reference sequence). Deletions cut 7 bases from V and 1 base from J, with 10 bases between. This CDR3 region has 12 residues. Here the CDR3 DNA reads TGTGCCTTCTCGGACAGTAACTATGGCTACACCTTC. This sequence encodes CAFSDSNYGYTF.

V usage is TRBV2 and J usage is TRBJ2-5, with D tentatively TRBD1 (6 bases). The end of the DNA aligns better with TRBJ2-7, so the J call may be wrong. The CDR3 covers 14 residues. The V gene's germline CDR1 is SNHLY and CDR2 FYNNEI. The CDR3 loop reads CASSNPGQLYEQYF. The CDR3 DNA is TGTGCCAGCAGTAACCCGGGACAACTTTACGAGCAGTACTTC.

The chain has TRBV4-1 and TRBJ2-7; 12 nucleotides agree with TRBD2. CDR3 size: 19 residues. The V and J ends lost 2 bases and 2 bases, in that order; junction bases with no gene match: 13. Germline lookup yields CDR1 MGHRA and CDR2 YSYEKL. The CDR3 region has the DNA TGCGCCAGCAGCCAATTTGGGACTAGCGGGTTTACTTCTACCTACGAGCAGTACTTC. The encoded protein is CASSQFGTSGFTSTYEQYF.

The chain uses TRBV7-9 and TRBJ1-1; the D is unclear. CDR1 and CDR2 from the germline V gene are SEHNR and FQNEAQ (reference sequence). The CDR3 has 14 residues. V shed 2 bases and J shed 0 bases, with 7 bases lying between them. Here the CDR3 reads CASSLFAVNTEAFF. The CDR3 nucleotides are TGTGCCAGCAGCTTATTTGCAGTGAACACTGAAGCTTTCTTT.

The V and J genes are TRBV18 and TRBJ2-7; D gene ambiguous. This CDR3 region has 12 residues. V gave up 2 bases and J gave up 6 bases, with 8 bases separating them. Germline V gene lookup returns CDR1 KGHSH and CDR2 LQKENI. As DNA, the CDR3 is TGTGCCAGCTCACCAGAGGAGTCCGAGCAGTACTTC. Its translation is CASSPEESEQYF.

J is TRBJ2-1 and V is TRBV15; TRBD1 matches 11 bases. V lost 3 bases, J lost 14 bases, and 3 bases stayed unmatched. CDR1 and CDR2 (germline): LNHNV, YYDKDF (reference sequence). CDR3 length: 12 amino acids. CDR3: CATSRSGQGEFF. CDR3 nucleotide sequence: TGTGCCACCAGCAGGTCGGGACAGGGGGAGTTCTTC.

The rearrangement links TRBV5-1 to TRBJ2-5; TRBD2 matches 14 bases. CDR1 and CDR2 from the germline V gene are SGHRS and YFSETQ. The trim removed 4 bases at V and 3 bases at J, leaving 8 bases unmatched. This CDR3 has 17 amino acids. The CDR3 region has the DNA TGCGCCAGCAGCATGGGACTAGCGGGAGCCCAGAAAGAGACCCAGTACTTC. Translating gives CASSMGLAGAQKETQYF.

The chain couples TRBV6-8 to TRBJ2-3, with D tentatively TRBD2 (6 bases). V was shortened by 9 bases and J by 5 bases, with 18 bases between the two germline ends. The germline gives CDR1 MNHGY, CDR2 SAAAGT. CDR3 size: 14 residues. Written as DNA, the CDR3 is TGTGCCAGTGCCCCCGGAGGAGGGCGAGATACGCAGTATTTT. This translates into CASAPGGGRDTQYF.

This rearrangement joins TRBV7-3 to TRBJ2-3; TRBD2 is a possible D gene (5 bases). The CDR3 is 13 residues long. V lost 5 bases, J lost 6 bases, and 12 bases lay in between. Germline values: CDR1 SGHTA, CDR2 FQGTGA. CDR3 sequence (DNA): TGTGCCAGCAGCACAAACGGGATCGATACGCAGTATTTT. Its protein product is CASSTNGIDTQYF.

This sequence joins TRBV5-1 and TRBJ2-5; 12 bases line up with TRBD2. The CDR3 covers 14 residues. The junction had 4 bases not matched to a gene; V was cut back by 8 bases and J by 2 bases. Germline CDR1 SGHRS, CDR2 YFSETQ. In DNA form, the CDR3 reads TGCGCCAGTCGAGGACTAGCGGGACAAGAGACCCAGTACTTC. This translates into CASRGLAGQETQYF.

V gene TRBV6-6 combines with J gene TRBJ2-5; tentatively, D is TRBD2 (5 bases). CDR1 is MNHNY, CDR2 SVGAGI, per germline (reference sequence). The V end lost 2 bases, the J end lost 4 bases, and 14 bases lay between the germline ends. CDR3 size: 15 residues. CDR3 sequence: CASSYLGELGETQYF. CDR3 DNA: TGTGCCAGCAGTTACCTCGGGGAACTCGGAGAGACCCAGTACTTC.

The V and J genes are TRBV19 and TRBJ1-5, with 8 bases lining up with TRBD1. Germline values: CDR1 LNHDA, CDR2 SQIVND (reference sequence). V gave up 5 bases and J gave up 0 bases; unmatched junction bases: 3. There are 15 residues in the CDR3. The CDR3 protein is CASSDRGNSNQPQHF. As DNA, the CDR3 is TGTGCCAGTAGTGACAGGGGAAATAGCAATCAGCCCCAGCATTTT. The whole variable domain, remainder taken from reference TRBV19 and TRBJ1-5, is DGGITQSPKYLFRKEGQNVTLSCEQNLNHDAMYWYRQDPGQGLRLIYYSQIVNDFQKGDIAEGYSVSREKKESFPLTVTSAQKNPTAFYLCASSDRGNSNQPQHFGDGTRLSIL.

The chain recombines TRBV7-2 with TRBJ2-4, with unresolved D. In germline, CDR1 is SGHTA, CDR2 FQGNSA. CDR3 size: 18 residues. V was pared by 5 bases and J by 2 bases, with 22 bases between. CDR3 residues: CASSPNVLVLETKNIQYF. The CDR3 region has the DNA TGTGCCAGCAGCCCAAATGTGTTGGTCCTGGAGACCAAAAACATTCAGTACTTC.

The genes are TRBV7-9 and TRBJ2-2, with D tentatively TRBD2 (5 bases). The CDR3 has 14 residues. The ends were cut back, 11 bases at V and 0 bases at J, with 13 bases in the middle. Germline CDR1 reads SEHNR; CDR2 reads FQNEAQ (reference sequence). The CDR3 protein is CAGERGANTGELFF. The CDR3 DNA is TGTGCCGGTGAACGGGGAGCGAACACCGGGGAGCTGTTTTTT.